This entry is about one T cell receptor (beta chain). Its specificity is unknown. In patients aged 18 to 65, hyperthyroidism was newly diagnosed, with duration under 2 months. PBMCs stemmed from 10 ml fresh peripheral blood. The entry originates in a study of T cells in Graves' hyperthyroidism and ophthalmopathy. Study at large: Initial diagnosis, before any treatment, was when peripheral blood was collected.

TCR beta CDR3 regions were amplified from RNA transcripts. The TCR CDR3 was amplified in a first-round RT-PCR using the HTBI primer set. Each CDR3 protein is one row after TCRdb ran MiXCR on the multiplex PCR reads. The sample consists of about 380,000 distinct CDR3 sequences, approximately 12% of them appearing once. Study-level points and caveats: In blood, most of the thyroid clonotypes expanded above 0.001 were also present.

The source is a man aged 30 to 39 with Graves' hyperthyroidism that later progressed to Graves' ophthalmopathy. The sequenced material came from blood.

The CDR3 DNA sequence: TGTGCCAGCAGCCGAGGAGACAGGGGGAACTATGGCTACACCTTC. Its protein product is CASSRGDRGNYGYTF. The gene calls are TRBV14 and TRBJ1-2, with 9 bases identical to TRBD1. After removal of 4 bases from V and 2 bases from J, the junction contained 5 bases not matched to a gene. This CDR3 is 15 amino acids long. CDR1 SGHDN and CDR2 FVKESK come from the germline V gene.